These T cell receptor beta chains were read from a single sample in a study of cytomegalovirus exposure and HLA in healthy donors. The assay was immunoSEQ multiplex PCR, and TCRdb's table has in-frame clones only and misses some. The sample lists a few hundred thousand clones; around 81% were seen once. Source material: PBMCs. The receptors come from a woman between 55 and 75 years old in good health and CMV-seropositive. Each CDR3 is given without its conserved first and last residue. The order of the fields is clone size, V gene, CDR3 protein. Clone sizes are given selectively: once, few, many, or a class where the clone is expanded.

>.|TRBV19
ASSLPRVHEQF
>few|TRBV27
ASSFARTTNEKLF
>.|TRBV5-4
ASSLASGRGTDTQY
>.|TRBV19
ASSFLNQPQH
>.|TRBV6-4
ASRQGTNTGELF
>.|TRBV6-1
ASSERDRGNEKLF
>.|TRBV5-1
ASSLGAGPGGEQF
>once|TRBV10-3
AIRGGPNQPQH
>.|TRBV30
AWSGQQSSSQGARSEQY
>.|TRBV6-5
ASSVGPRNEKLF
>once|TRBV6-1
ASSESGTSVGTQY
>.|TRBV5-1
ASSLGQGGNTEAF
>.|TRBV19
ASSDRTNQPQH
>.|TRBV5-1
ASSLGGTSFTDTQY
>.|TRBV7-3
ASRMAGTSSTDTQY
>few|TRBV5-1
ASSTGLAGGGVDTQY
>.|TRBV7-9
ASSLVGTGGSGTEAF
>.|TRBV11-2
ASSPLGGKQY
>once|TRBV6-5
ASSYSGGGWNEQF
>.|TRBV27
ASSLSGGGTGELF
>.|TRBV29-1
SVYYNEQF
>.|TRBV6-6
AGSNRGNTEAF
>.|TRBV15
ATSKAELAWTEAF
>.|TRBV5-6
ASSRRGRDTEAF
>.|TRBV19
ASSIAPGGVGANVLT
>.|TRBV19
ASSIPPGKLF
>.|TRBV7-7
ASSPDGVHYNEQF
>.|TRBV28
ASSSPRTEIYEQY
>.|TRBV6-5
ASSGLAGAGEQY
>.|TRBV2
ASSPTGQNIQY
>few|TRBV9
ASSVDAGNSPLH
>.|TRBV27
ASSNDGRYGYT
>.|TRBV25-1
ATGLAIRGEQF
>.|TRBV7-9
STGQGYPGNTIY
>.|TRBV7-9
ASSQTLAHPYEQY
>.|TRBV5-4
ASSPLLIGADTQY
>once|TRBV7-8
ASKGIRTGSVGEQY
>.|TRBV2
ASSVDRVGAEAF
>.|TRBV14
ASRLAGATGELF
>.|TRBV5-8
ASSVQGAGTEAF
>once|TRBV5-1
ASSSSRDGYT
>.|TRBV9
ASSGSGSLLDEQF
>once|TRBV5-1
ASSLEGQTTEAF
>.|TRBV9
ASSAGTSGSTEQF
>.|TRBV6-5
ASSYSGLAGDNEQF
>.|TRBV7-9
ASSLDTLAKNIQY
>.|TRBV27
ASSSYPPGQGAYTEAF
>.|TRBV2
ASSALPDGGSGYT